This is a list of T cell receptor beta chains from one sample in a study of blood T cell repertoires in COVID-19. Some clones are missing from TCRdb's copy, which holds only in-frame ones; the method was immunoSEQ multiplex PCR. Seen here are about 100,000 clones, more than 75% observed once, and the top ten hold around 7.2%. Sequencing was performed on peripheral blood. Source of these receptors: a man aged 25 to 40 in a cohort sampled during active COVID-19. Each CDR3 is given with its conserved first and last residue. D genes are given only for firm matches. The size field is filled for only some rows; it gives once, few, many or a size class.

>TRBD1|TRBJ1-2|TRBV3-1/TRBV3-2|NA
CASSHRASLWLGTGGDYGYTF
TGTGCCAGCAGCCATAGGGCCTCGCTTTGGCTCGGGACAGGGGGCGACTATGGCTACACCTTC
>TRBD2|TRBJ2-3|TRBV7-2|NA
CASSPLAGETDTQYF
TGTGCCAGCAGCCCACTAGCGGGGGAAACAGATACGCAGTATTTT
>NA|TRBJ1-2|TRBV6-6|NA
CASRPNREGYGYTF
TGTGCCAGCAGGCCGAACAGGGAGGGCTATGGCTACACCTTC
>NA|TRBJ2-2|TRBV3-1/TRBV3-2|NA
CASSQVPTGLNTGELFF
TGTGCCAGCAGCCAAGTCCCAACAGGGCTGAACACCGGGGAGCTGTTTTTT
>NA|TRBJ1-1|TRBV18|NA
CASSPNESGGPEAFF
TGTGCCAGCTCACCTAACGAATCGGGGGGTCCTGAAGCTTTCTTT
>NA|TRBJ1-4|TRBV28|NA
CASSSPRGWEKLFF
TGTGCCAGCAGTTCCCCCCGGGGTTGGGAAAAACTGTTTTTT
>TRBD1|TRBJ1-2|TRBV9|NA
CASSAGTGEGYTF
TGTGCCAGCAGCGCCGGGACAGGAGAGGGCTACACCTTC
>TRBD1|TRBJ2-3|TRBV2|NA
CASSEAGRGRVDTQYF
TGTGCCAGCAGTGAAGCAGGAAGGGGGCGCGTGGATACGCAGTATTTT
>TRBD2|TRBJ2-3|TRBV5-1|NA
CASSPPGARGADTQYF
TGCGCCAGCAGCCCCCCTGGGGCCCGGGGGGCAGATACGCAGTATTTT
>NA|TRBJ2-2|TRBV7-6|NA
CASSLAGAAGELFF
TGTGCCAGCAGCTTAGCGGGGGCGGCCGGGGAGCTGTTTTTT
>NA|TRBJ2-1|TRBV29-1|NA
CSVVSGGEQFF
TGCAGCGTAGTTTCAGGGGGGGAGCAGTTCTTC
>TRBD1|TRBJ1-2|TRBV5-6|few
CASSSDRDYGYTF
TGTGCCAGCAGCTCAGACAGGGACTATGGCTACACCTTC
>NA|TRBJ1-1|TRBV6-5|NA
CASSYSYGREAFF
TGTGCCAGCAGTTACTCGTACGGGAGGGAGGCTTTCTTT